The entry below gives a single T cell receptor (beta chain) sequence along with its context. 60 Vbeta and 13 Jbeta primers were used in PCR. The method was immunoSEQ multiplex PCR; TCRdb's version includes in-frame clones alone and lacks a portion of them. The sample shows roughly 99,000 clones, 79% of them seen only once. The source of the sample is a study of cytomegalovirus exposure and HLA in healthy donors. CDR1 is SGHVS and CDR2 is FQNEAQ in the germline V gene. This CDR3 comprises 17 residues. Trimming removed 1 base from V and 4 bases from J, with 14 bases in between. The specimen was PBMCs. The receptor's source is a male donor in good health and CMV-seropositive. V is TRBV7-8 and J is TRBJ1-6, with a weak D call TRBD1 (5 bases). CDR3 protein: CASSLGADRTYNSPLHF. CDR3 nucleotide sequence: TGTGCCAGCAGCTTAGGGGCCGACAGAACATATAATTCACCCCTCCACTTT.